This TCR beta chain was captured by sequencing in a study of blood T cell repertoires in COVID-19. Background on the study: PBMCs, B-cell-depleted T cells, or T cells provided the cDNA or gDNA that made up the material.

Germline CDR1 and CDR2: MDHEN and SYDVKM. CDR3 length: 15 amino acids. The V segment lost 1 base and the J segment 3 bases; nucleotides outside the gene matches: 5. Produced via immunoSEQ multiplex PCR; TCRdb's table is partial and in-frame only. The sample has about 210,000 clones; around 86% are singletons. Input material: PBMCs or T cells enriched from blood (not recorded which). V gene TRBV28 combines with J gene TRBJ2-5; 7 bases agree with TRBD2. The origin of this receptor is a woman aged 45-60 years with acute COVID-19. CDR3 nucleotides: TGTGCCAGCAGTTTATCCCGGACTAGAAAAGAGACCCAGTACTTC. Translating gives CASSLSRTRKETQYF.